Shown below are 2 T cell receptor beta chains from a single sample sequenced in a study of blood T cell repertoires in COVID-19. TCRdb's copy holds only in-frame clones and misses some; the assay was immunoSEQ multiplex PCR. This sample has 400,000 to 500,000 clones; 86% occur once, and the top ten carry roughly 1.4%. The specimen was peripheral blood. These receptors all come from a woman between 25 and 40 years old with active or convalescent COVID-19.

The V and J genes are TRBV10-2 and TRBJ2-4; D remains ambiguous. Trimming took off 7 bases at V and 3 bases at J, with 13 bases between the two ends. This CDR3 region has 14 residues. The V gene's germline CDR1 is WSHSY and CDR2 SAAADI. In nucleotides, the CDR3 is TGCGCCAGCATCGAGTCGGCAGACAAAAACATTCAGTACTTC. Its protein is CASIESADKNIQYF.

This sequence joins TRBV13 and TRBJ2-1; tentative D call: TRBD1 (5 bases). Trimming removed 5 bases at V and 7 bases at J, with 12 bases between. This CDR3 contains 13 residues. Germline CDR1 and CDR2: PRHDT and FYEKMQ (reference sequence). CDR3 protein: CASSQRRENEQFF. Written as DNA, the CDR3 is TGTGCCAGCAGCCAACGCAGGGAAAATGAGCAGTTCTTC.